One TCR beta chain is described in this entry. Data came from immunoSEQ multiplex PCR; TCRdb stores just in-frame clones and leaves some out. In the table there are about 150,000 clones, approximately 80% of which are singletons. The sample belongs to a study of blood T cell repertoires in COVID-19. This CDR3 has 12 residues. The germline V gene encodes CDR1 MNHEY and CDR2 SVGAGI. The germline V and J ends were trimmed by 8 bases and 4 bases, with 11 bases remaining between them. The receptor comes from a woman aged 55-70 years with acute or convalescent COVID-19. V is TRBV6-5 and J is TRBJ1-2, with D perhaps TRBD1 (6 bases). Sequenced sample: peripheral blood. The CDR3 nucleotides are TGTGCCAGCGCTAGGGGGGGCTATGGCTACACCTTC. It codes for CASARGGYGYTF.